This T cell receptor (beta chain) derives from a study of blood T cell repertoires in COVID-19. Study in general: The study drew acute and convalescent COVID-19 samples from the United States, Italy and Spain.

Between the trimmed V and J ends, which lost 3 bases and 4 bases, there was a span of 13 bases. CDR3 length equals 15 residues. CDR1 SGDLS and CDR2 YYNGEE come from the germline V gene. Under the authors' procedure: Nucleated cell number was recorded as an estimate derived from reference gene primer amplification. Produced via immunoSEQ multiplex PCR; TCRdb's table is partial and in-frame only. V and J calls and clone size are copied from that table; D and trimming were computed from the DNA. The sample holds fewer than 250,000 clones, around four fifths seen once. The sequenced sample was peripheral blood. The genes are TRBV9 and TRBJ2-2, with D maybe TRBD1 (5 bases). The receptor's source is a woman aged 45-65 years with acute or convalescent COVID-19. CDR3 coding DNA: TGTGCCAGCAGCGCCAGACAGTACCTCACCGGGGAGCTGTTTTTT. Its translation: CASSARQYLTGELFF.